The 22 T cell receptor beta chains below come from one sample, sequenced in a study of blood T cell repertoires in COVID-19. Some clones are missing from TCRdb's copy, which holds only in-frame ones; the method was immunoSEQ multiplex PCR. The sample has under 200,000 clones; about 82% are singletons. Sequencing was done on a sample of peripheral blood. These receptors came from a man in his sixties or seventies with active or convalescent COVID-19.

Here the CDR3 DNA reads TGTGCCAGCAGTGAAGCGCCCGGGAAAGAGACCCAGTACTTC. Its protein product is CASSEAPGKETQYF. The chain is built from TRBV2 and TRBJ2-5; maybe TRBD2 (5 bases). The CDR3 contains 14 residues. Germline lookup yields CDR1 SNHLY and CDR2 FYNNEI. V shed 0 bases and J shed 3 bases, with 8 bases lying between them.

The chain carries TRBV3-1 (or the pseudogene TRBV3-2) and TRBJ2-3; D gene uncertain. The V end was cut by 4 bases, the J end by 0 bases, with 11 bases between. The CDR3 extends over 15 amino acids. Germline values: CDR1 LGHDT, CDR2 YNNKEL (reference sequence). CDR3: CASSRADSSTDTQYF. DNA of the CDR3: TGTGCCAGCAGCCGCGCCGATTCTAGCACAGATACGCAGTATTTT.

For the CDR3, the DNA is TGTGCCACCACTCGAGGAGGGGTGGGGCAGCCCCAGCATTTT. Its translation is CATTRGGVGQPQHF. The chain recombines TRBV19 with TRBJ1-5; D is possibly TRBD1 (5 bases). This CDR3 comprises 14 residues. CDR1 LNHDA and CDR2 SQIVND come from the germline V gene (reference sequence). The V and J ends lost 10 bases and 7 bases respectively, with 20 bases between them.

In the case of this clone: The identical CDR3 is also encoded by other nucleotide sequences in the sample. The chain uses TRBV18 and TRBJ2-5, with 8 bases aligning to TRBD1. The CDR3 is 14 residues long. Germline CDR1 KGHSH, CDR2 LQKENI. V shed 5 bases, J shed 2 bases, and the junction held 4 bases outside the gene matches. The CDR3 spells CASSTRQGQETQYF. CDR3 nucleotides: TGTGCCAGCTCAACTCGACAGGGGCAAGAGACCCAGTACTTC. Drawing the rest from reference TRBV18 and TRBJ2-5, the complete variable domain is NAGVMQNPRHLVRRRGQEARLRCSPMKGHSHVYWYRQLPEEGLKFMVYLQKENIIDESGMPKERFSAEFPKEGPSILRIQQVVRGDSAAYFCASSTRQGQETQYFGPGTRLLVL.

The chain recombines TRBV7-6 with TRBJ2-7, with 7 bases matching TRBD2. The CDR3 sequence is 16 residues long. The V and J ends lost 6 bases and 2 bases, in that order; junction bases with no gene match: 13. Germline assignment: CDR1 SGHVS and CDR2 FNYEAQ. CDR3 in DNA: TGTGCCAGCAGTCAATTTCAAAGGGAGGGCACCTACGAGCAGTACTTC. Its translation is CASSQFQREGTYEQYF.

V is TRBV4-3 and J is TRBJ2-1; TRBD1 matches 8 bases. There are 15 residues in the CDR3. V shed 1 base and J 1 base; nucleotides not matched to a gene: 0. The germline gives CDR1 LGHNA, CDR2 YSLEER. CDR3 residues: CASSQGTGSYNEQFF. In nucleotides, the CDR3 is TGCGCCAGCAGCCAAGGGACAGGGTCCTACAATGAGCAGTTCTTC.

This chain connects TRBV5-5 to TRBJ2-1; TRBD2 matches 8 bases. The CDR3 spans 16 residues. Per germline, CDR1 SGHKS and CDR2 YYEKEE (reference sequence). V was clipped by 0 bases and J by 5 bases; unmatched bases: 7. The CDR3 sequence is CASSLAVVAGNNEQFF. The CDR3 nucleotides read TGTGCCAGCAGCTTGGCCGTGGTAGCGGGGAACAATGAGCAGTTCTTC.

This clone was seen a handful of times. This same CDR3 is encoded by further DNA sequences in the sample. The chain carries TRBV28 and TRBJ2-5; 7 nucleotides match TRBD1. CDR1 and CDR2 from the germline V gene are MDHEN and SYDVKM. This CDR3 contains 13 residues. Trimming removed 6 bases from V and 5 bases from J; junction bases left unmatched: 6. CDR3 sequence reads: CASRRQGLETQYF. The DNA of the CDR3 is TGTGCCAGCAGGCGACAGGGTTTGGAGACCCAGTACTTC.

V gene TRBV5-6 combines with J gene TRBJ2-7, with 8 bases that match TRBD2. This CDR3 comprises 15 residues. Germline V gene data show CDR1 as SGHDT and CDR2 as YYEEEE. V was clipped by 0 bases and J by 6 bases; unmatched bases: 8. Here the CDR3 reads CASSLAGTRRLEQYF. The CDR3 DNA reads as TGTGCCAGCAGCTTGGCAGGGACTAGGCGTCTCGAGCAGTACTTC. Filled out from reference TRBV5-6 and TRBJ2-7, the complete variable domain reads DAGVTQSPTHLIKTRGQQVTLRCSPKSGHDTVSWYQQALGQGPQFIFQYYEEEERQRGNFPDRFSGHQFPNYSSELNVNALLLGDSALYLCASSLAGTRRLEQYFGPGTRLTVT.

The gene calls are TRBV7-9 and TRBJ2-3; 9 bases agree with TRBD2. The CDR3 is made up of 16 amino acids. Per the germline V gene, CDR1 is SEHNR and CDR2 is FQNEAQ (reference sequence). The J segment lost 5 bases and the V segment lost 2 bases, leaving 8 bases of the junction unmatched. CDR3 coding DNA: TGTGCCAGCAGCTTACGCGGCGGGAGGGCCATAGATACGCAGTATTTT. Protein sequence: CASSLRGGRAIDTQYF.

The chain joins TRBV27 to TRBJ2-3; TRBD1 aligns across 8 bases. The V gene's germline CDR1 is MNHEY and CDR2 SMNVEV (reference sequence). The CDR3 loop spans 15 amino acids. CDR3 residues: CACSRGQGPLDTQYF. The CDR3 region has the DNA TGTGCTTGTAGTAGAGGACAGGGACCTCTGGATACGCAGTATTTT.

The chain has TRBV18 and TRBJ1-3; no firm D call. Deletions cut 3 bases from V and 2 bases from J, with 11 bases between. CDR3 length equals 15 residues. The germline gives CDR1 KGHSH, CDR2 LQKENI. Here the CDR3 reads CASSPSPGTGNTIYF. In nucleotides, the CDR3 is TGTGCCAGCTCACCCTCCCCGGGAACTGGAAACACCATATATTTT. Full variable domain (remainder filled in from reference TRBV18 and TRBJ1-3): NAGVMQNPRHLVRRRGQEARLRCSPMKGHSHVYWYRQLPEEGLKFMVYLQKENIIDESGMPKERFSAEFPKEGPSILRIQQVVRGDSAAYFCASSPSPGTGNTIYFGEGSWLTVV.

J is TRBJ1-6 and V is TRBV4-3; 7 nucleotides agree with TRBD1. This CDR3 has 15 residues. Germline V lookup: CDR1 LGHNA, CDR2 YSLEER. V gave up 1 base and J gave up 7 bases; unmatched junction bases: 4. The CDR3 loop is CASSQGGTVNSPLHF. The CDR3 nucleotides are TGCGCCAGCAGCCAAGGTGGGACAGTCAATTCACCCCTCCACTTT.

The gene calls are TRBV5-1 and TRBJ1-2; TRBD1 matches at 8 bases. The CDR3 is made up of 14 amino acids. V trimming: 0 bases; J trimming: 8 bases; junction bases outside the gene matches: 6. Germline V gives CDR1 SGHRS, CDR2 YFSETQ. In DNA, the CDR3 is TGCGCCAGCAGCTTGGTGACCGACAGGGGAGGCTACACCTTC. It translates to CASSLVTDRGGYTF.

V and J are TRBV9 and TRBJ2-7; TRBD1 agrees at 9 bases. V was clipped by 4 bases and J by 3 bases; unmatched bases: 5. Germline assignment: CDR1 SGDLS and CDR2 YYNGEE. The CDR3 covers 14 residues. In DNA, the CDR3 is TGTGCCAGCAGCCCGGGACAGGGAAACTACGAGCAGTACTTC. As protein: CASSPGQGNYEQYF.

The CDR3 DNA follows: TGCGCCAGCAGCCAAGATGGGGTAGCGGGAGGGCCAGGCTACGAGCAGTACTTC. This translates into CASSQDGVAGGPGYEQYF. The gene calls are TRBV4-1 and TRBJ2-7, with 11 positions matching TRBD2. Germline V gives CDR1 MGHRA, CDR2 YSYEKL. V lost 0 bases and J lost 3; bases outside the gene matches: 10. The CDR3 extends over 18 amino acids.

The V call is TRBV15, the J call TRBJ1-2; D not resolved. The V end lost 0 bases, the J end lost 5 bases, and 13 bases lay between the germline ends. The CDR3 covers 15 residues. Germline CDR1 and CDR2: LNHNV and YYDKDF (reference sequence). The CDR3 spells CATSRDAADQYGYTF. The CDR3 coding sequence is TGTGCCACCAGCAGAGATGCGGCAGATCAGTATGGCTACACCTTC.

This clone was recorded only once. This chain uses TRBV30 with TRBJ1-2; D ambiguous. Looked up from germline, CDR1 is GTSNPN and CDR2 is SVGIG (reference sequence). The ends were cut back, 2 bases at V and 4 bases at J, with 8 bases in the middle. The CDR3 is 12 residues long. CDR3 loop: CAWSPDSYGYTF. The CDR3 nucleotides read TGTGCCTGGAGTCCCGACTCCTATGGCTACACCTTC.

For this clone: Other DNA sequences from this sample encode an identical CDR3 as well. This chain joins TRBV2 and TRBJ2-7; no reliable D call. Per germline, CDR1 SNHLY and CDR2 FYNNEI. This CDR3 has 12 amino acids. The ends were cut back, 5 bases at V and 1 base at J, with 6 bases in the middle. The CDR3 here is CASSTESYEQYF. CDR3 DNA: TGTGCCAGCAGTACGGAGTCCTACGAGCAGTACTTC.

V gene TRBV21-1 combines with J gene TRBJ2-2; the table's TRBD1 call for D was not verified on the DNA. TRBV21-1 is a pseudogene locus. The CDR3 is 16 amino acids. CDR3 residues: CASSSWETGDTGELFF. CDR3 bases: TGTGCCAGCAGCTCATGGGAGACAGGGGACACCGGGGAGCTGTTTTTT.

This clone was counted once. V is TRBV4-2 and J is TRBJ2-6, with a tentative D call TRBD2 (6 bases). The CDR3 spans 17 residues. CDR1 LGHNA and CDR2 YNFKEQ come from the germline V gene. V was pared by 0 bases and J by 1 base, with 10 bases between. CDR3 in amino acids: CASSQDIGGSGANVLTF. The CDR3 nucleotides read TGTGCCAGCAGCCAAGATATCGGGGGATCTGGGGCCAACGTCCTGACTTTC.

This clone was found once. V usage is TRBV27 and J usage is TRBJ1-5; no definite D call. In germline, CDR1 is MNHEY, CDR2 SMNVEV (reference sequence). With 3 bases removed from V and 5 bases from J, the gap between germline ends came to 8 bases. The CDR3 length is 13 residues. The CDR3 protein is CASSFARDQPQHF. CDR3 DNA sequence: TGTGCCAGCAGTTTTGCCCGAGATCAGCCCCAGCATTTT.